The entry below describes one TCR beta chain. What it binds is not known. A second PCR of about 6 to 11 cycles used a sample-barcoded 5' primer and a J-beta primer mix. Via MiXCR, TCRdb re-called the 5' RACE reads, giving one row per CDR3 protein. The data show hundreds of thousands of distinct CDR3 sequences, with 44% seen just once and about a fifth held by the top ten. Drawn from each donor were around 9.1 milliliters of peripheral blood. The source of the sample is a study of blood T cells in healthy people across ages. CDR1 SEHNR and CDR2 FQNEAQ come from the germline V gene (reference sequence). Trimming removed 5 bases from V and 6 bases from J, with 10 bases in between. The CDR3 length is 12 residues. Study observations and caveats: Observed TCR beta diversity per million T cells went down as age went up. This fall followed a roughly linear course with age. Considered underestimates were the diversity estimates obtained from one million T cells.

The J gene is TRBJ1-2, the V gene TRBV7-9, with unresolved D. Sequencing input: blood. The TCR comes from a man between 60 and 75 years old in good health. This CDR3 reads CASSDYRNGYTF. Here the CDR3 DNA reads TGTGCCAGCAGCGATTATCGAAATGGCTACACCTTC.